This TCR beta chain was recovered during a study of CD8+ T cells in alopecia areata. Study-level information: Twice daily, treated patients received 5 to 10 mg of oral tofacitinib. The tofacitinib course ran for 6 to 18 months and was followed by 6 months off drug.

Specified treatment: oral pan-JAK inhibitor, 5-10 mg twice daily. General study points: More clonal than normal scalp was lesional scalp, particularly alopecia totalis/universalis. One nonresponder leaves baseline CD8+ expansion's link to response uncertain.

It was cDNA, reverse transcribed from extracted RNA, that served as the sequencing template. The data were produced by immunoSEQ multiplex PCR, yet TCRdb's version contains in-frame clones alone and is incomplete. This sample yields roughly 70,000 clones, of which over 25% are seen a single time; about 15% belongs to the top ten. Per the germline V gene, CDR1 is SQVTM and CDR2 is ANQGSEA. V gave up 7 bases and J gave up 3 bases, with 25 bases separating them. The CDR3 sequence is 17 residues long. Concerning this clone: Its antigen is currently unknown.

The rearrangement joins TRBV29-1 to TRBJ2-1; the D gene is possibly TRBD2 (5 bases). The source was CD8+ T cells sorted from blood, collected at week 4, from a patient treated with tofacitinib. The receptor's source is a human donor with alopecia areata. The CDR3 sequence: CSAPVPSRRALYNEQFF. The CDR3 DNA follows: TGCAGCGCCCCTGTCCCTTCGCGGCGGGCCCTCTACAATGAGCAGTTCTTC.